This entry lists 13 T cell receptor beta chains sequenced from one sample in a study of T-cell reconstitution after alpha-beta-depleted transplantation in children. Unique molecular identifiers tagged the TCRbeta library. TCRdb reanalysed the PCR reads using MiXCR and keeps one entry per CDR3 protein. The sample carries hundreds of thousands of distinct CDR3 sequences, around 16% recorded once. Material: PBMCs from the stem cell graft donor, obtained from the stem cell graft. These receptors came from a human donor who donated a stem cell graft to a child with acute myeloid leukemia.

The chain is built from TRBV28 and TRBJ2-1; 12 bases align to TRBD2. CDR1 is MDHEN and CDR2 is SYDVKM in the germline V gene. V was pared by 5 bases and J by 2 bases, with 4 bases of the junction left unmatched. The CDR3 has 16 amino acids. CDR3: CASSPLAGGTYNEQFF. The CDR3 bases are TGTGCCAGCAGTCCCCTAGCGGGGGGGACCTACAATGAGCAGTTCTTC. Full variable domain (missing parts from reference TRBV28 and TRBJ2-1): DVKVTQSSRYLVKRTGEKVFLECVQDMDHENMFWYRQDPGLGLRLIYFSYDVKMKEKGDIPEGYSVSREKKERFSLILESASTNQTSMYLCASSPLAGGTYNEQFFGPGTRLTVL.

This clonotype was recorded a few times. The V and J genes are TRBV25-1 and TRBJ2-5; D is perhaps TRBD1 or TRBD2 (5 bases each). This CDR3 comprises 15 residues. Germline CDR1 is MGHDK and CDR2 is SYGVNS. The V end was cut by 3 bases, the J end by 5 bases, with 16 bases between. CDR3 in amino acids: CASSDSGRKSETQYF. CDR3 coding DNA: TGTGCCAGCAGTGATTCGGGACGGAAGTCGGAGACCCAGTACTTC.

This chain uses TRBV2 with TRBJ2-5, with D perhaps matching TRBD1 or TRBD2 (6 bases each). The ends were cut back, 4 bases at V and 2 bases at J, with 17 bases in the middle. Germline V gene data show CDR1 as SNHLY and CDR2 as FYNNEI. This CDR3 has 16 residues. Here the CDR3 DNA reads TGTGCCAGCAGTGCCTTGTTCGGGGGCCCTCAAGAGACCCAGTACTTC. Translating gives CASSALFGGPQETQYF.

The genes are TRBV29-1 and TRBJ2-7, with 12 bases aligning to TRBD1. This CDR3 is built from 13 residues. Germline assignment: CDR1 SQVTM and CDR2 ANQGSEA. The V segment lost 6 bases and the J segment 4 bases; nucleotides outside the gene matches: 4. The CDR3 region has the DNA TGCAGCGTCCGGGACAGGGGGCAGTACGAGCAGTACTTC. Protein product: CSVRDRGQYEQYF.

This clonotype appeared a few times. The V call is TRBV5-1, the J call TRBJ1-5; D is perhaps TRBD1 (6 bases). Germline-derived CDR1 and CDR2 are SGHRS and YFSETQ. The CDR3 length is 15 residues. The germline V and J ends were trimmed by 2 bases and 4 bases, with 13 bases remaining between them. The CDR3 sequence is CASSFSDRLNQPQHF. In nucleotides, the CDR3 is TGCGCCAGCAGCTTTTCTGACAGGCTGAATCAGCCCCAGCATTTT.

The gene calls are TRBV5-1 and TRBJ2-1; D uncertain. V lost 0 bases and J 3 bases, leaving 13 bases between the germline ends. This CDR3 has 16 residues. CDR1 SGHRS and CDR2 YFSETQ come from the germline V gene. The CDR3 region has the DNA TGCGCCAGCAGCTTGGCCGGAATAATATTCTACAATGAGCAGTTCTTC. Encoded protein: CASSLAGIIFYNEQFF.

This clonotype was recorded a few times. The chain combines TRBV29-1 with TRBJ1-2; D not certain. Trimming removed 4 bases from V and 7 bases from J, with 10 bases in between. CDR3 length equals 11 residues. Per the germline V gene, CDR1 is SQVTM and CDR2 is ANQGSEA. The CDR3 DNA reads TGCAGCGTTGCGGCAGACTCTGGCTACACCTTC. It encodes CSVAADSGYTF.

At least ten counts were recorded for this clonotype. The chain recombines TRBV4-2 with TRBJ2-2; no clear D gene. Germline V CDR1 and CDR2: LGHNA, YNFKEQ. Trimming left V 2 bases short and J 1 base short, with 17 bases between. The CDR3 runs 18 residues. Here the CDR3 reads CASSQRVRTTWNTGELFF. Here the CDR3 DNA reads TGTGCCAGCAGCCAACGGGTACGGACCACCTGGAACACCGGGGAGCTGTTTTTT.

This clonotype was counted at least ten times. The V call is TRBV7-2, the J call TRBJ1-5; no firm D call. V lost 1 base to trimming and J lost 2 bases, with 12 bases between them. CDR1 and CDR2 (germline): SGHTA, FQGNSA. The CDR3 runs 16 residues. The CDR3 loop reads CASSLGYGRGNQPQHF. DNA of the CDR3: TGTGCCAGCAGCTTAGGGTACGGACGCGGCAATCAGCCCCAGCATTTT.

Only a few counts were recorded for this clonotype. This rearrangement joins TRBV5-1 to TRBJ2-2, with D possibly being TRBD1 (6 bases). Deletions cut 0 bases from V and 4 bases from J, with 13 bases between. The V gene's germline CDR1 is SGHRS and CDR2 YFSETQ. The length of the CDR3 is 16 residues. In DNA, the CDR3 is TGCGCCAGCAGCTTGGAGGGACAACCTGGCACCGGGGAGCTGTTTTTT. Its protein product is CASSLEGQPGTGELFF.

The CDR3 sequence is CASSLSGTGNGQPQHF. The DNA of the CDR3 is TGTGCCAGCAGCTTATCCGGGACAGGTAATGGCCAGCCCCAGCATTTT. The V and J genes are TRBV7-2 and TRBJ1-5; TRBD1 aligns across 8 bases. The germline V gene encodes CDR1 SGHTA and CDR2 FQGNSA. V lost 2 bases, J lost 7 bases, and 10 bases stayed unmatched. The CDR3 runs 16 residues.

The chain has TRBV27 and TRBJ2-1; 10 bases are shared with TRBD2. V shed 5 bases and J 5 bases; nucleotides not matched to a gene: 9. Per germline, CDR1 MNHEY and CDR2 SMNVEV (reference sequence). This CDR3 contains 16 residues. The CDR3 loop reads CASSLATSGVHNEQFF. The CDR3 nucleotides are TGTGCCAGCAGTCTAGCTACTAGCGGGGTTCACAATGAGCAGTTCTTC.

This clonotype was picked up a small number of times. The chain is built from TRBV20-1 and TRBJ2-5; D perhaps matches TRBD2 (6 bases). The CDR3 has 16 amino acids. Trimming left V 2 bases short and J 2 bases short, with 18 bases between. Per germline, CDR1 DFQATT and CDR2 SNEGSKA (reference sequence). The CDR3 DNA reads as TGCAGTGCTAGAAAGAGGTACCTAGCGCTTCAAGAGACCCAGTACTTC. Translated: CSARKRYLALQETQYF.